What follows is one T cell receptor (beta chain) and its context. The data stem from a study of identifying expanded T cells in peripheral blood. Germline V CDR1 and CDR2: LNHNV, YYDKDF (reference sequence). The CDR3 covers 16 residues. The trim removed 6 bases at V and 3 bases at J, leaving 9 bases unmatched. Collection occurred without any documented infections or immune events in donors. The protocol was immunoSEQ multiplex PCR, while the TCRdb copy is restricted to in-frame clones and leaves out a portion. The sample includes under 70,000 clones, more than 75% of them seen just once. The chain uses TRBV15 and TRBJ1-5, with 9 positions matching TRBD1. This TCR derives from a person aged 18-70 years in good health. Material: blood. This chain's CDR3 is CATRALTGGPNQPQHF. CDR3 DNA sequence: TGTGCCACCAGGGCCCTGACAGGGGGACCCAATCAGCCCCAGCATTTT.